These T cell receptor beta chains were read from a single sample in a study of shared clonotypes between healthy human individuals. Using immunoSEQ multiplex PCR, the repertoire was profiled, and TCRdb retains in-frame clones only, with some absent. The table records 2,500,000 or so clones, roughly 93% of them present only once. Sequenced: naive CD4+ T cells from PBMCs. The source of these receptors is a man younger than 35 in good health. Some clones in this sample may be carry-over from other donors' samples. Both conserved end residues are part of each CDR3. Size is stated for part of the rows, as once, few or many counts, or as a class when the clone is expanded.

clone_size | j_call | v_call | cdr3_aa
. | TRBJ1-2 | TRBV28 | CASRTSAQGAGGYTF
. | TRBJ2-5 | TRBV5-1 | CASSSGTAEETQYF
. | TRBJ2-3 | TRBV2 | CASSQTSDTDTQYF
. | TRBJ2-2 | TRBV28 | CASSDRVKTGELFF
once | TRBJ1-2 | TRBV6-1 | CASSEPRGPGTGPIGYTF
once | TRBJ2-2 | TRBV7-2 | CASSYGQGAIGGELFF
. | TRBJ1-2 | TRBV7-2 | CASTRGLNSGYTF
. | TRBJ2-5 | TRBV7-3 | CASSDGLAGETQYF
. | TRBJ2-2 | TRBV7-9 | CASSSLYELGELFF
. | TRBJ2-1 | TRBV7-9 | CASSLGDRGNEQFF
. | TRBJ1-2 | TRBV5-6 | CASSLGAGSIYGYTF
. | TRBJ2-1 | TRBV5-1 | CASSKHPGTGTYNEQFF
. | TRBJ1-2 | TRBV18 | CASSRGDSDYGYTF
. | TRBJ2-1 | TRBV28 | CASSLHNEQFF
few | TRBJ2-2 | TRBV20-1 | CSASTGELFF
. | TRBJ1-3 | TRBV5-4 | CASSPGEYGNTIYF
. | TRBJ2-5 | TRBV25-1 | CATRDGGETQYF
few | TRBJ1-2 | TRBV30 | CAWSVQSRGPYGYTF
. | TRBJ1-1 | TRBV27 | CASSLSGGRGNTEAFF
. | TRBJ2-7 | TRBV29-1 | CSVEGGQGAYEQYF
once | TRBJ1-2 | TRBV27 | CASSLRGLGNYGYTF
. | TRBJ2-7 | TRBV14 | CASSQRGPYEQYF
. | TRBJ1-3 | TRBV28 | CASHTGRTGNTIYF
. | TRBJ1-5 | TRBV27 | CASSDQRSNQPQHF
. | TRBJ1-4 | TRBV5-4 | CASSFGGVEEKLFF
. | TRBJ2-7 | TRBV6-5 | CASRATSVPYEQYF
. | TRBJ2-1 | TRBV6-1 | CASSFQGSFKDEQFF
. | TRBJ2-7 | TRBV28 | CASSFGGFYEQYF
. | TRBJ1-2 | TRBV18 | CASSPVESYGYTF
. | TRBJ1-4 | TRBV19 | CASTRLRDSSNEKLFF